The source of this T cell receptor (beta chain) is a study of regulatory T cells in long-lasting Graves disease. Study overall: Graves' disease counted as persistent after over 5 years of antithyroid drugs with positive TSH receptor antibodies. Notes on the study in general: Persistent disease showed a preference for TRBV28, TRBJ1-2 and TRBJ2-5.

There are many counts of this clonotype. Its target is not known. Time point given: persistent/refractory GD, antithyroid drugs over 5 years with positive TRAb. RNA isolated from PBMCs was used to make the TCR library. American Thyroid Association guidelines defined Graves' disease diagnosis. Germline V gene sequence: CDR1 ENHRY, CDR2 SYGVKD. This CDR3 region has 15 residues. J was trimmed by 0 bases and V by 6 bases; bases with no gene match: 7. Researchers made TCR beta libraries by using iRepertoire HTBI primers and running Arm-PCR on CDR3 regions. In the original analysis: Identified across the samples were fewer than 70 TRBV segments and more than twelve TRBJ segments. TCRdb reprocessed the multiplex PCR reads via MiXCR and lists one record per CDR3 protein. These V and J calls rely on TCRdb rather than the paper's analysis. In the table there are more than 300,000 distinct CDR3 sequences, around a fifth of which are singletons.

The clonotype originates from a female donor with Graves disease. The sample consisted of peripheral blood mononuclear cells (PBMCs), taken when the disease was refractory, from a patient treated with antithyroid drugs. The chain recombines TRBV10-3 with TRBJ1-1, with 7 bases matching TRBD1. CDR3 in DNA: TGTGCCATCAGAGCCGGGACAGTTTTGAACACTGAAGCTTTCTTT. Protein: CAIRAGTVLNTEAFF.